One T cell receptor beta chain is described in this entry. This clonotype was found a few times. The antigen it binds to is not known. The record has no base qualities; no much larger clone is one base away. The sample originates from a study of vaccination and CD4 T cells after COVID-19 (dated 2022 in TCRdb). The study in broad terms: SARS-CoV-2 positivity had been established in the convalescent patients by nasal swab PCR, and mild disease was recorded in several of these patients and severe disease in one. Post-vaccine blood samples were collected a median of about 69 days after the second vaccine dose, ranging from roughly 12 to 241 days. Post-COVID blood samples from convalescent patients were collected a median of around 100 days after diagnosis, with a range of 35 to 161 days. The spike-specific CD4+ TCR repertoire was compared before and after mRNA vaccination in fewer than eleven COVID-19 convalescent patients and a handful of infection-naive healthy vaccine recipients. Control cultures used a CEFX viral epitope pool as positive control, an HIV-1 Nef peptide pool as negative control, or no peptide. Participants got two doses of the Pfizer-BioNTech BNT162b2 vaccine (n=8) or two doses of the Moderna mRNA-1273 vaccine (n=2). Six males and four females were included in the convalescent cohort, with two Hispanic individuals, seven Caucasians, two Asians and one multiracial person represented. For stimulating the cultures, overlapping spike peptide pools were used, derived from SARS-CoV-2 as well as from the common cold coronaviruses HCoV-NL63, HCoV-OC43 and HCoV-229E. Broad study findings and their caveats: Only a relatively small number of convalescent patients were included in the study, and early timepoints following natural infection were not analyzed. The median number of SARS-CoV-2-reactive clonotypes rose from around 22 after infection to approximately 41 after vaccination, but the change was not significant. Of the vaccine-specific clones found in convalescent patients, nearly all (304 of 307) were mono-reactive for SARS-CoV-2 spike instead of being cross-reactive with common cold coronaviruses. In convalescent patients, a median about 90% of post-vaccine SARS-CoV-2-reactive clones were detected only after vaccination, and vaccine-specific priming was suggested by this finding.

Read against the paper, the sample's treatment or condition label means: approximately nine-day PBMC culture with coronavirus spike peptide pools or control peptides (ViraFEST assay). The ViraFEST assay, used in the study, expanded antigen-specific T cells with peptide pools and then identified the expanded clonotypes through TCR sequencing. The convalescent patients' positive SARS-CoV-2 PCR tests fell between March and December 2020, which was before the Alpha, Beta and Delta variants emerged in the United States. About 2 million PBMCs per well were cultured in IMDM with roughly 5% human AB serum and roughly 9.3 IU/ml IL-2, plus 10 ug/ml peptide pools. Half of the culture medium was replaced with fresh IL-2-containing medium on days 3 and 7. After around 11 days of culture, CD4+ T cells were isolated by negative selection using the EasySep CD4+ T cell isolation kit. Ficoll-Paque Plus gradient centrifugation was used to isolate PBMCs from whole blood, and the isolated PBMCs were then either used fresh or cryopreserved at -140C. In general, triplicate wells were set up for every culture condition.

The method behind the library was PCR. DNA from cultured CD4+ T cells was subjected to TCR sequencing with the Oncomine TCR Beta short-read assay at the Johns Hopkins FTIC core. Genomic DNA was extracted from the cultured CD4+ T cells with the QIAamp micro DNA kit. Oncomine TCR Beta libraries made from cultured CD4+ T cells were pooled using unique dual indexes and sequenced on an Illumina iSeq 100. Turning to the authors' computational methods: Non-productive sequences were removed, and CDR3s not starting with C, not ending with F or W, or shorter than 7 amino acids were discarded. The MANAFEST web application was used to identify antigen-specific clonotypes by comparing peptide-stimulated wells against reference wells and other culture wells. To be called positive, a clone needed an FDR below 0.05, an odds ratio above 5, and a productive frequency above 0.1% in at least two of three replicate wells. A clonotype counted as cross-reactive if it showed significant expansion both in the SARS-CoV-2 spike wells and in at least one common cold coronavirus spike condition. Using R version 3.6.1, CDR3 homology was evaluated through Levenshtein distances (stringdist) along with unrooted phylogenetic trees (ape). TCRdb reanalyzed the raw reads on its own, using fastp at Q25 for trimming and MiXCR for clone calling, and kept in-frame beta chains. All rows with the same CDR3 protein become a single entry with the most common DNA and genes. In this record, the V and J calls reflect TCRdb's handling and not the investigators' own analysis. The sample records 4,000 to 4,500 distinct CDR3 sequences, 20% to 25% of which are singletons. The ten largest clonotypes hold over 15% of the sample.

This TCR came from a human donor who had recovered from COVID-19. Specimen: CD4+ T cells from blood, cultured in vitro.

The CDR3 region has the sequence CASSPFQPSYEQYF. DNA sequence: TGTGCCAGCTCACCGTTTCAGCCCTCCTACGAGCAGTACTTC. The V and J genes are TRBV18 and TRBJ2-7; the D gene is not confidently resolved. The germline V gene encodes CDR1 KGHSH and CDR2 LQKENI. The CDR3 starts with the cysteine, ends with the phenylalanine, and has 14 residues. Of the read, only the CDR3 DNA is kept; its 42 bases are in frame from base 1. V and J are truncated by 3 bases and 0 bases respectively, leaving an intervening sequence of 9 bases.